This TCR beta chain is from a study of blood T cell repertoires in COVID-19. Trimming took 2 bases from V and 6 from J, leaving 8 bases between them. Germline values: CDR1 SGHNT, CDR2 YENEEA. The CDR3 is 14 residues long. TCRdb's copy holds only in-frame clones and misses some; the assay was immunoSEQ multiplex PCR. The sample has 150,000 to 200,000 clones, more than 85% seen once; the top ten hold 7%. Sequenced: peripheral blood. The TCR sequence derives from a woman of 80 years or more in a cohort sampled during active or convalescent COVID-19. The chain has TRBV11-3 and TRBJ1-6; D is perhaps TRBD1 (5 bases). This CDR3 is CASSLRGGNSPLHF. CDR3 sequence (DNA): TGTGCCAGCAGCTTACGGGGGGGTAATTCACCCCTCCACTTT.